This TCR beta chain was found in a study of blood T cell repertoires in COVID-19 (dated by TCRdb to 2018 to 2020). Study-wide context: Samples from collaborators originated in the United States, Italy and Spain and spanned both the acute and convalescent phases of COVID-19. HLA class I and class II types, where available, came from metadata supplied by the sample provider rather than from assay-based typing. The prospective study material was composed of cDNA or gDNA derived from T cells, B-cell-depleted T cells, or PBMCs. Sample metadata almost always included a de-identified subject ID, COVID-19 status, age in years and sex. The dataset comprised deeply sampled blood TCRbeta repertoires from subjects exposed to, actively infected with, or recovered from COVID-19. The repertoires were released in a freely available public database meant as a resource for research on the immune response to SARS-CoV-2. The samples were drawn from the first 160 participants of the ongoing ImmuneRACE study and from about 1,200 subjects provided by 6 global collaborators.

TCRbeta CDR3 regions were amplified from genomic DNA using the immunoSEQ Assay, a bias-controlled multiplex PCR. In the paper's pipeline: The number of nucleated cells in each sample was estimated by amplification of reference gene primers within the assay. To quantify the absolute abundance of each unique TCRbeta CDR3 rearrangement, sequence reads were collapsed and filtered. For each sample, productive Simpson clonality was calculated as the square root of Simpson's diversity index across productive rearrangements. TCRdb obtained this table from immuneACCESS and retained in-frame rearrangements with V and J assigned. These tables miss some clones; where compared with another copy, unresolved V genes account for less than half of the shortfall, and the remainder is unexplained. Clonal size and the V and J genes are those of that table, whereas D and trimming came from the DNA. The sample data list about 400,000 clones, and nearly 90% of these were observed just once. The top ten constitute over 2% of the sample.

In the prospective study, participants were roughly 18 to 90 years old, resided in 20 to 30 geographic areas of the United States, and were enrolled through a virtual design. To assign participants to cohorts, the prospective study relied on clinical history that participants themselves reported in a screening survey and a study questionnaire. Each participant in the prospective study had whole blood, serum and a nasopharyngeal or oropharyngeal swab collected by mobile phlebotomists. Participants in the prospective study had the option to provide additional blood draws and questionnaires over a 2-month period. Before DNA extraction, blood samples from the prospective study were shipped at room temperature or frozen. A word on this clone: The clone's antigen remains unknown. It has no much larger one-base neighbor in the sample; base qualities were not kept.

The research as a whole found: How much clinical and demographic metadata was included differed by source and by participant, and the metadata was provided uncurated.

Material for sequencing was PBMCs or T cells enriched from blood (not recorded which). The sequence came from a woman aged 35 to 49 with acute COVID-19.

The CDR3 is CASSQDETGTGRVYGYTF. The DNA sequence is given as TGCGCCAGCAGCCAAGACGAAACCGGGACAGGTCGCGTCTATGGCTACACCTTC. In this chain, TRBV4-1 is recombined with TRBJ1-2, with TRBD1 identical over 8 junction bases. Taken from the germline V gene, the CDR1 and CDR2 loops are MGHRA and YSYEKL. The cysteine opens and the phenylalanine closes a CDR3 of 18 amino acids. This entry keeps only the CDR3 DNA: 54 bases, framed from base 1. After removal of 0 bases from V and 4 bases from J, the junction retains 13 bases not matched to a gene.